This T cell receptor (beta chain) stems from a study of cytomegalovirus exposure and HLA in healthy donors. Study-wide findings and caveats: As a later analysis showed, several of the most significant clusters appeared to be linked to common viral pathogens. Most likely, a cluster of highly shared sequence variants arose as a sequencing artifact. Despite most TCR sequences being rare, some public TCRs occurred in many donors.

PCR primers comprised 60 Vbeta and 13 Jbeta primers. Original handling: The authors later counted about 80 million unique TCR beta chains, roughly 10 million of them shared. Method: immunoSEQ multiplex PCR; TCRdb's copy keeps in-frame clones and lacks some. For V, J and clone size, that table is used; D and trimming come from the DNA. This table holds 150,000 to 200,000 clones, 70% to 90% found once. Germline V gene data show CDR1 as MGHDK and CDR2 as SYGVNS. Trimming cost V 1 base and J 5 bases, with 9 bases left between them. The CDR3 is 13 amino acids. As concerns this clone: The antigen remains unidentified.

The source is a man in his late teens or twenties in good health and CMV-seropositive. What was sequenced was PBMCs. The genes are TRBV25-1 and TRBJ2-7; the D is unclear. The CDR3 reads CASSEFLGHEQYF. The CDR3, as DNA: TGTGCCAGCAGTGAATTTTTGGGCCACGAGCAGTACTTC.